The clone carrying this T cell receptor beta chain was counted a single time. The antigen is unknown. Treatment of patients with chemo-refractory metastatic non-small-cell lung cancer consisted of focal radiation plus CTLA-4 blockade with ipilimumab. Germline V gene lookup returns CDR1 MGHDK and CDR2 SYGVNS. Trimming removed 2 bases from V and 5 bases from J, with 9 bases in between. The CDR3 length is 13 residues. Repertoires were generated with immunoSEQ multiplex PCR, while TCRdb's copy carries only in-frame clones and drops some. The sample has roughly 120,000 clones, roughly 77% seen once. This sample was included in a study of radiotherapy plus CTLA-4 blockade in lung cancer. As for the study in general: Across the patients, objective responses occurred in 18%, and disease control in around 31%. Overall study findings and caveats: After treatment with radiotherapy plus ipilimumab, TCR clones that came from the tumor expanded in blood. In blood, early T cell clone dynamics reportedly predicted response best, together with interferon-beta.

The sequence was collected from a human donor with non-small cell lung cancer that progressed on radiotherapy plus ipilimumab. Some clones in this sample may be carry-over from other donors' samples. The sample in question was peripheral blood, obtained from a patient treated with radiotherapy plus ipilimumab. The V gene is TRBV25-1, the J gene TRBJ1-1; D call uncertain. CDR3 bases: TGTGCCAGCAGTGAACCCATGGGGACTGAAGCTTTCTTT. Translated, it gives CASSEPMGTEAFF.